The TCR beta chain described here comes from a study of T cells in Graves' hyperthyroidism and ophthalmopathy. Amplified TCR beta CDR3 regions derived from RNA transcripts. RT-PCR in the first round (using the HTBI primer set) targeted the TCR CDR3. TCRdb re-analysed the multiplex PCR reads in MiXCR, keeping a single row per CDR3 protein. The sample contains roughly 800,000 distinct CDR3 sequences, 35% to 45% of which appear only once. From germline, CDR1 is SGHAT and CDR2 FQNNGV. V was pared by 0 bases and J by 2 bases, with 11 bases between. The CDR3 totals 15 residues. The TCR was taken from a man younger than 35 with Graves' hyperthyroidism. Sequenced material: blood. This sequence joins TRBV11-2 and TRBJ2-7; perhaps TRBD2 as D (5 bases). The CDR3 region is CASSLDSGRTYEQYF. The CDR3 region has the DNA TGTGCCAGCAGCTTAGATTCGGGGAGAACCTACGAGCAGTACTTC.